This T cell receptor beta chain stems from a study of cytomegalovirus exposure and HLA in healthy donors. The primer mix had 60 Vbeta and 13 Jbeta primers. Only in-frame clones appear in the TCRdb table, and some are missing; sequencing was by immunoSEQ multiplex PCR. The table lists fewer than 200,000 clones, about 75% of them singletons, with roughly 3% in the top ten. In its sample, this clone was seen once. The antigen remains unidentified. The CDR3 extends over 16 amino acids. Germline V gene data show CDR1 as MGHRA and CDR2 as YSYEKL. The ends lost 4 bases at V and 3 bases at J; junction bases unmatched: 7. Study findings and constraints: In a later analysis, around 18,000 TCR beta sequences were associated with HLA alleles at 0.05 false discovery rate. The dataset shows that most TCR sequences were rare, while some public TCRs occurred in many donors. The study put some 160 TCR beta chains on its list as cytomegalovirus-associated.

The chain joins TRBV4-1 to TRBJ2-3; TRBD1 aligns across 10 bases. Specimen: PBMCs. This TCR was recovered from a woman in her 50s in good health and CMV-seropositive. In nucleotides, the CDR3 is TGCGCCAGCAGCCCCGGTCGGGGACAGGGGACAGATACGCAGTATTTT. This sequence encodes CASSPGRGQGTDTQYF.